This T cell receptor (beta chain) was sequenced in a study of shared clonotypes between healthy human individuals. Subsets obtained from CD4+ cells comprised CD45RA+ naive and CD45RA-negative memory cells. Germline V gene lookup returns CDR1 KGHSH and CDR2 LQKENI. The CDR3 is 14 residues long. The V and J ends lost 4 bases and 6 bases respectively, with 12 bases between them. The data were produced by immunoSEQ multiplex PCR, yet TCRdb's version contains in-frame clones alone and is incomplete. The sample lists roughly 1,500,000 clones; approximately 98.5% were seen once. With regard to this clone: Antigen unknown.

Findings and caveats of the study: Some clonotypes were shared by all four sorted-subset donors, while others were not shared. The non-shared ones had lower generation probabilities than the shared ones. Researchers found naive subsets generally carried larger estimated richness than memory subsets. It was expected that sequencing depth would affect clonotype sharing among donors.

The clonotype originates from a young man in good health. Sequencing input: naive CD4+ T cells sorted from blood. Subset: CD45RA+ positively selected. V gene TRBV18 combines with J gene TRBJ2-2; the D gene is possibly TRBD1 (5 bases). The CDR3 DNA is TGTGCCAGCTCACGACAGTCGGAGTCCGGGGAGCTGTTTTTT. It yields the protein CASSRQSESGELFF.